This is a list of T cell receptor beta chains from one sample in a study of blood T cell repertoires in COVID-19. TCRdb's table, derived via immunoSEQ multiplex PCR, lists solely in-frame clones and lacks some. The table records about 160,000 clones, roughly 84% of them present only once. Sequencing was done on a sample of peripheral blood. The source is a woman between 45 and 65 years old with COVID-19, enrolled during active disease. CDR3s include the opening cysteine and the closing phenylalanine or tryptophan. Each record gives: J gene, D gene, V gene, clone size, CDR3 protein, CDR3 DNA. The D gene is left open where the match is weak. The size entry is marked missing in some rows and otherwise reads once, few, many or a size class.

j_gene: TRBJ1-1
d_gene: TRBD1
v_gene: TRBV6-2/TRBV6-3
abundance: .
CDR3aa: CASSYSVGRGHVTEAFF
CDR3nt: TGTGCCAGCAGTTACTCCGTCGGGAGGGGGCACGTCACTGAAGCTTTCTTT

j_gene: TRBJ2-7
d_gene: .
v_gene: TRBV5-1
abundance: .
CDR3aa: CASRRDSSMVSEQYF
CDR3nt: TGCGCCAGCAGGCGGGACAGCAGTATGGTCTCCGAGCAGTACTTC

j_gene: TRBJ2-5
d_gene: TRBD1
v_gene: TRBV6-6
abundance: .
CDR3aa: CASSHGTAKQETQYF
CDR3nt: TGTGCCAGCAGTCACGGGACAGCCAAACAAGAGACCCAGTACTTC

j_gene: TRBJ1-1
d_gene: .
v_gene: TRBV11-2
abundance: .
CDR3aa: CASSYDMSGTEAFF
CDR3nt: TGTGCCAGCAGCTATGACATGTCGGGGACTGAAGCTTTCTTT

j_gene: TRBJ1-6
d_gene: .
v_gene: TRBV6-5
abundance: .
CDR3aa: CASRVDFNSPLHF
CDR3nt: TGTGCCAGCAGAGTCGACTTCAATTCACCCCTCCACTTT

j_gene: TRBJ2-3
d_gene: .
v_gene: TRBV12-3/TRBV12-4
abundance: .
CDR3aa: CASSDAGDTQYF
CDR3nt: TGTGCCAGCAGTGACGCGGGTGATACGCAGTATTTT

j_gene: TRBJ2-1
d_gene: .
v_gene: TRBV3-1/TRBV3-2
abundance: .
CDR3aa: CASSPGGGGPGGEQFF
CDR3nt: TGTGCCAGCAGCCCCGGCGGCGGGGGCCCTGGGGGTGAGCAGTTCTTC

j_gene: TRBJ1-1
d_gene: .
v_gene: TRBV6-4
abundance: .
CDR3aa: CASSEEWNTEAFF
CDR3nt: TGTGCCAGCAGCGAGGAGTGGAACACTGAAGCTTTCTTT

j_gene: TRBJ2-3
d_gene: .
v_gene: TRBV6-5
abundance: .
CDR3aa: CASRDEVSSTDTQYF
CDR3nt: TGTGCCAGCAGGGATGAGGTTTCTAGCACAGATACGCAGTATTTT

j_gene: TRBJ2-7
d_gene: TRBD1
v_gene: TRBV7-3
abundance: .
CDR3aa: CASSSQGPHEQYF
CDR3nt: TGTGCCAGCAGCTCACAGGGGCCCCACGAGCAGTACTTC

j_gene: TRBJ2-1
d_gene: TRBD1
v_gene: TRBV7-7
abundance: .
CDR3aa: CASSPTGTGGGEQFF
CDR3nt: TGTGCCAGCAGTCCCACCGGGACAGGGGGCGGTGAGCAGTTCTTC

j_gene: TRBJ2-5
d_gene: TRBD2
v_gene: TRBV4-2
abundance: .
CDR3aa: CASSQMGGKETQYF
CDR3nt: TGTGCCAGCAGCCAAATGGGGGGGAAAGAGACCCAGTACTTC

j_gene: TRBJ1-2
d_gene: .
v_gene: TRBV27
abundance: .
CDR3aa: CASSLSSSQRYGYTF
CDR3nt: TGTGCCAGCAGTTTATCGAGTTCCCAGCGCTATGGCTACACCTTC

j_gene: TRBJ2-1
d_gene: .
v_gene: TRBV20-1
abundance: .
CDR3aa: CSASHSYNEQFF
CDR3nt: TGCAGTGCTAGTCACAGCTACAATGAGCAGTTCTTC

j_gene: TRBJ1-2
d_gene: .
v_gene: TRBV28
abundance: .
CDR3aa: CASSLQGNYGYTF
CDR3nt: TGTGCCAGCAGTTTACAGGGTAACTATGGCTACACCTTC

j_gene: TRBJ1-3
d_gene: .
v_gene: TRBV5-1
abundance: .
CDR3aa: CASSLTGAPGNTIYF
CDR3nt: TGCGCCAGCAGCTTGACGGGAGCTCCTGGAAACACCATATATTTT

j_gene: TRBJ2-1
d_gene: TRBD2
v_gene: TRBV6-6
abundance: .
CDR3aa: CASSSLAGGLYNEQFF
CDR3nt: TGTGCCAGCAGTTCCTTAGCGGGGGGGTTATACAATGAGCAGTTCTTC

j_gene: TRBJ2-1
d_gene: .
v_gene: TRBV3-1/TRBV3-2
abundance: .
CDR3aa: CASSRLPTGYEQFF
CDR3nt: TGTGCCAGCAGCCGCCTCCCTACAGGGTATGAGCAGTTCTTC

j_gene: TRBJ2-6
d_gene: .
v_gene: TRBV5-4
abundance: .
CDR3aa: CASSLGGPGANVLTF
CDR3nt: TGTGCCAGCAGCTTGGGGGGGCCTGGGGCCAACGTCCTGACTTTC

j_gene: TRBJ1-6
d_gene: TRBD1
v_gene: TRBV10-3
abundance: .
CDR3aa: CAISASGQGENSPLHF
CDR3nt: TGTGCCATCAGTGCCTCGGGACAGGGTGAGAATTCACCCCTCCACTTT

j_gene: TRBJ2-3
d_gene: TRBD2
v_gene: TRBV4-3
abundance: .
CDR3aa: CASSFYSGGEGTDTQYF
CDR3nt: TGCGCCAGCAGCTTTTACAGCGGGGGGGAGGGTACAGATACGCAGTATTTT

j_gene: TRBJ2-3
d_gene: .
v_gene: TRBV15
abundance: .
CDR3aa: CATSRDQNRGGDTQYF
CDR3nt: TGTGCCACCAGCAGAGATCAAAACAGGGGAGGTGATACGCAGTATTTT

j_gene: TRBJ1-4
d_gene: .
v_gene: TRBV4-2
abundance: .
CDR3aa: CASSQADSRGINEKLFF
CDR3nt: TGTGCCAGCAGCCAAGCCGACAGTAGGGGCATAAATGAAAAACTGTTTTTT

j_gene: TRBJ1-2
d_gene: .
v_gene: TRBV5-1
abundance: .
CDR3aa: CASSLESGSNYGYTF
CDR3nt: TGCGCCAGCAGCTTGGAATCAGGATCTAACTATGGCTACACCTTC

j_gene: TRBJ2-3
d_gene: TRBD1
v_gene: TRBV24-1
abundance: .
CDR3aa: CATSDLPQGTALQLYF
CDR3nt: TGTGCCACCAGTGATCTACCCCAGGGGACAGCCCTTCAGTTGTATTTT

j_gene: TRBJ1-1
d_gene: .
v_gene: TRBV6-5
abundance: .
CDR3aa: CASRMGENTEAFF
CDR3nt: TGTGCCAGCAGGATGGGAGAGAACACTGAAGCTTTCTTT

j_gene: TRBJ1-4
d_gene: TRBD1
v_gene: TRBV30
abundance: .
CDR3aa: CAWSRNRGSEKLFF
CDR3nt: TGTGCCTGGAGCCGAAACAGGGGTTCTGAAAAACTGTTTTTT

j_gene: TRBJ1-4
d_gene: .
v_gene: TRBV10-2
abundance: .
CDR3aa: CASADTTNEKLFF
CDR3nt: TGCGCCAGCGCCGACACGACTAATGAAAAACTGTTTTTT

j_gene: TRBJ1-5
d_gene: .
v_gene: TRBV2
abundance: .
CDR3aa: CASSEVSDQPQHF
CDR3nt: TGTGCCAGCAGTGAAGTCAGCGATCAGCCCCAGCATTTT

j_gene: TRBJ2-1
d_gene: .
v_gene: TRBV11-3
abundance: .
CDR3aa: CASSRGLGQFF
CDR3nt: TGTGCCAGCAGCCGGGGACTCGGGCAGTTCTTC

j_gene: TRBJ1-2
d_gene: .
v_gene: TRBV7-9
abundance: .
CDR3aa: CASSAGTNAFSGYTF
CDR3nt: TGTGCCAGCAGCGCCGGGACAAATGCCTTTTCGGGCTACACCTTC

j_gene: TRBJ2-7
d_gene: .
v_gene: TRBV30
abundance: .
CDR3aa: CAWRAGRYEQYF
CDR3nt: TGTGCCTGGAGGGCGGGCAGATACGAGCAGTACTTC

j_gene: TRBJ2-1
d_gene: TRBD1
v_gene: TRBV4-2
abundance: .
CDR3aa: CASRLLTGASGGEQFF
CDR3nt: TGTGCCAGCAGACTCCTGACAGGGGCAAGCGGTGGTGAGCAGTTCTTC

j_gene: TRBJ2-3
d_gene: .
v_gene: TRBV11-3
abundance: .
CDR3aa: CASSLDSSTDTQYF
CDR3nt: TGTGCCAGCAGCTTAGATAGTAGCACAGATACGCAGTATTTT

j_gene: TRBJ2-1
d_gene: TRBD2
v_gene: TRBV11-3
abundance: .
CDR3aa: CASSLGSGGALDEQFF
CDR3nt: TGTGCCAGCAGCTTAGGAAGCGGGGGGGCCCTAGATGAGCAGTTCTTC

j_gene: TRBJ2-1
d_gene: .
v_gene: TRBV6-1
abundance: .
CDR3aa: CASSESDQRPYNEQFF
CDR3nt: TGTGCCAGCAGTGAAAGCGACCAACGTCCCTACAATGAGCAGTTCTTC

j_gene: TRBJ2-2
d_gene: .
v_gene: TRBV12-5
abundance: .
CDR3aa: CASGAGTMNTGELFF
CDR3nt: TGTGCTAGTGGTGCCGGGACAATGAACACCGGGGAGCTGTTTTTT

j_gene: TRBJ1-3
d_gene: .
v_gene: TRBV7-9
abundance: few
CDR3aa: CASSLEGGPENTIYF
CDR3nt: TGTGCCAGCAGCTTAGAGGGCGGGCCGGAGAACACCATATATTTT

j_gene: TRBJ2-7
d_gene: .
v_gene: TRBV10-3
abundance: .
CDR3aa: CAISSGDEQYF
CDR3nt: TGTGCCATCAGCTCGGGGGACGAGCAGTACTTC

j_gene: TRBJ2-5
d_gene: .
v_gene: TRBV5-1
abundance: .
CDR3aa: CASSRTGSTNSETQYF
CDR3nt: TGCGCCAGCAGCAGAACAGGGAGCACCAATTCAGAGACCCAGTACTTC

j_gene: TRBJ2-3
d_gene: .
v_gene: TRBV19
abundance: .
CDR3aa: CASSIGQGIDTQYF
CDR3nt: TGTGCCAGTAGTATAGGCCAGGGCATCGATACGCAGTATTTT

j_gene: TRBJ1-6
d_gene: TRBD1
v_gene: TRBV12-5
abundance: .
CDR3aa: CASGLVLGGTANSPLHF
CDR3nt: TGTGCTAGTGGTTTGGTACTCGGCGGGACAGCGAATTCACCCCTCCACTTT

j_gene: TRBJ2-7
d_gene: .
v_gene: TRBV7-2
abundance: .
CDR3aa: CASSLAVSGSYEQYF
CDR3nt: TGTGCCAGCAGCTTAGCGGTTAGCGGCTCCTACGAGCAGTACTTC

j_gene: TRBJ1-1
d_gene: .
v_gene: TRBV7-6
abundance: .
CDR3aa: CASSFNSPLGTEAFF
CDR3nt: TGTGCCAGCAGCTTCAACAGCCCCCTGGGCACTGAAGCTTTCTTT

j_gene: TRBJ1-2
d_gene: TRBD1
v_gene: TRBV6-6
abundance: .
CDR3aa: CASRDSGGRYGYTF
CDR3nt: TGTGCCAGCAGGGACTCAGGGGGGAGGTATGGCTACACCTTC

j_gene: TRBJ1-1
d_gene: TRBD1
v_gene: TRBV7-3
abundance: .
CDR3aa: CASSSDGTGSLAFF
CDR3nt: TGTGCCAGCAGCTCCGATGGGACAGGTTCCTTGGCTTTCTTT

j_gene: TRBJ1-5
d_gene: TRBD1
v_gene: TRBV3-1/TRBV3-2
abundance: .
CDR3aa: CASTAGTASQPQHF
CDR3nt: TGTGCCAGCACCGCCGGGACAGCAAGTCAGCCCCAGCATTTT

j_gene: TRBJ2-1
d_gene: .
v_gene: TRBV7-2
abundance: .
CDR3aa: CASRSSSYNEQFF
CDR3nt: TGTGCCAGCAGATCTTCGTCCTACAATGAGCAGTTCTTC

j_gene: TRBJ2-2
d_gene: .
v_gene: TRBV7-2
abundance: .
CDR3aa: CASSLFGGKRTGELFF
CDR3nt: TGTGCCAGCAGCTTATTTGGCGGGAAAAGGACCGGGGAGCTGTTTTTT

j_gene: TRBJ1-1
d_gene: .
v_gene: TRBV6-5
abundance: .
CDR3aa: CASSPGHSLNTEAFF
CDR3nt: TGTGCCAGCAGTCCCGGCCACAGCTTGAACACTGAAGCTTTCTTT